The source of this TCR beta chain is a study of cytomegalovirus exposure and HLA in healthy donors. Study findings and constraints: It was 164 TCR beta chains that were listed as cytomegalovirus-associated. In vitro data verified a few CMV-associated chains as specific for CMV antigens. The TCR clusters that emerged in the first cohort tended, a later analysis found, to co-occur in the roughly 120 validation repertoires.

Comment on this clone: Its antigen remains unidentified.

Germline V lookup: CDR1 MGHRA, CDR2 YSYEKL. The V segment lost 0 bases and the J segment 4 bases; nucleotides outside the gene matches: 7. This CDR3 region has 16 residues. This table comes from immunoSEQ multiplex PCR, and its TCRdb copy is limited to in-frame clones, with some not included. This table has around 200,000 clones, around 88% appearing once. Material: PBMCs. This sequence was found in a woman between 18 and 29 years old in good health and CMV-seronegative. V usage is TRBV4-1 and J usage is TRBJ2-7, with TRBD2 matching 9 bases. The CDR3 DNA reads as TGCGCCAGCAGCCAAGATAAGGCGGGAGGGCCTTACGAGCAGTACTTC. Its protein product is CASSQDKAGGPYEQYF.